A single sample gave rise to the 10 T cell receptor beta chains below, sequenced in a study of blood T cell repertoires in COVID-19. Generated by immunoSEQ multiplex PCR, the TCRdb table keeps only in-frame clones and is missing some. The data contain 95,000 to 150,000 clones, 79% of them singletons. The sample comprised peripheral blood. The receptors here all came from a man in his forties or fifties with active or convalescent COVID-19.

This chain links TRBV12-3 or TRBV12-4 with TRBJ2-2, with D perhaps matching TRBD1 (5 bases). The CDR3 runs to 13 residues. V was cut by 6 bases and J by 3 bases, with 8 bases left in between. CDR3 sequence: CASRLQDTGELFF. CDR3 sequence (DNA): TGTGCCAGCAGATTACAGGACACCGGGGAGCTGTTTTTT.

The chain joins TRBV5-4 to TRBJ2-5; the match to TRBD2 covers 10 bases. The CDR3 has 16 residues. Germline V gene lookup returns CDR1 SGHNT and CDR2 YYREEE (reference sequence). With 1 base clipped from V and 5 bases from J, the junction kept 8 bases outside the gene matches. As DNA, the CDR3 is TGTGCCAGCAGCTTGTATACAGCGGGGGGGCTGGAGACCCAGTACTTC. Its protein is CASSLYTAGGLETQYF.

The chain carries TRBV11-3 and TRBJ2-2; D is possibly TRBD2 (6 bases). Trimming took 7 bases from V and 7 from J, leaving 22 bases between them. The CDR3 has 16 amino acids. Germline V gives CDR1 SGHNT, CDR2 YENEEA. The CDR3 is CASNVEGLARGGELFF. Here the CDR3 DNA reads TGTGCCAGCAACGTGGAGGGGCTGGCCCGTGGCGGGGAGCTGTTTTTT.

This clone showed up just a few times. The chain uses TRBV19 and TRBJ1-5; no reliable D call. The CDR3 sequence is 15 residues long. Trimming left V 1 base short and J 6 bases short, with 13 bases between. Germline CDR1 and CDR2: LNHDA and SQIVND (reference sequence). The CDR3 nucleotides read TGTGCCAGTAGTATAGTCGGCGGGATGGGTCAGCCCCAGCATTTT. Translation gives CASSIVGGMGQPQHF.

The chain uses TRBV19 and TRBJ2-7, with D perhaps TRBD1 (6 bases). Germline-derived CDR1 and CDR2 are LNHDA and SQIVND (reference sequence). The length of the CDR3 is 13 residues. The V end lost 3 bases, the J end lost 7 bases, and 13 bases lay between the germline ends. CDR3: CASSIGAGVEQYF. The CDR3 DNA follows: TGTGCCAGTAGTATCGGGGCAGGGGTTGAGCAGTACTTC.

The V gene is TRBV6-2 or TRBV6-3, the J gene TRBJ1-5; D is unresolved. Germline assignment: CDR1 MNHEY and CDR2 SVGEGT. The CDR3 has 13 residues. V was pared by 2 bases and J by 4 bases, with 6 bases between. CDR3 residues: CASSYAGNQPQHF. The CDR3 nucleotides are TGTGCCAGCAGTTACGCAGGTAATCAGCCCCAGCATTTT.

The rearrangement links TRBV7-3 to TRBJ1-2; TRBD1 aligns across 8 bases. The CDR3 is made up of 14 amino acids. Germline CDR1 reads SGHTA; CDR2 reads FQGTGA. Trimming cost V 1 base and J 7 bases; bases outside gene matches: 5. The CDR3 coding sequence is TGTGCCAGCAGCTTAAGTGGGACAGGAGGTGGCTACACCTTC. Encoded protein: CASSLSGTGGGYTF.

The rearrangement joins TRBV5-4 to TRBJ1-2, with a tentative D call TRBD1 (6 bases). Per the germline V gene, CDR1 is SGHNT and CDR2 is YYREEE (reference sequence). V was shortened by 3 bases and J by 4 bases, with 16 bases between the two germline ends. CDR3 length: 15 residues. The CDR3 sequence: CASSSQNRDGYGYTF. For the CDR3, the DNA is TGTGCCAGCAGCTCACAAAACAGGGACGGCTATGGCTACACCTTC.

In this sample, this clone turned up a few times. V is TRBV9 and J is TRBJ1-5, with 10 bases aligning to TRBD1. V was pared by 0 bases and J by 4 bases, with 4 bases of the junction left unmatched. Germline-derived CDR1 and CDR2 are SGDLS and YYNGEE. There are 16 residues in the CDR3. This chain's CDR3 is CASSVGGTGVNQPQHF. CDR3 DNA: TGTGCCAGCAGCGTAGGAGGGACAGGGGTGAATCAGCCCCAGCATTTT.

The chain links TRBV27 to TRBJ1-1; D is unclear. V was trimmed by 5 bases and J by 2 bases, leaving 21 bases between them. Germline CDR1 MNHEY, CDR2 SMNVEV (reference sequence). There are 17 residues in the CDR3. The CDR3 sequence is CASSPVRSQLRNTEAFF. CDR3 bases: TGTGCCAGCAGTCCCGTTCGATCACAATTAAGAAACACTGAAGCTTTCTTT.